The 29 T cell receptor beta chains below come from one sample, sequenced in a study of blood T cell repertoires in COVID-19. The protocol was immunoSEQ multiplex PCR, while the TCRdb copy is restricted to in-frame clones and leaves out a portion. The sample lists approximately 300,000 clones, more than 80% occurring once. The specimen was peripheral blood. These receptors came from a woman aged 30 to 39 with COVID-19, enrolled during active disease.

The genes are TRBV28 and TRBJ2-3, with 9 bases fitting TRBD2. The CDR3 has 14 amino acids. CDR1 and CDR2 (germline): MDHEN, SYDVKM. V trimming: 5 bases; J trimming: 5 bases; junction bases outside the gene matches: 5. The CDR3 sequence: CASSTSGSGDTQYF. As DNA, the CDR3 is TGTGCCAGCAGTACTAGCGGGTCGGGAGATACGCAGTATTTT.

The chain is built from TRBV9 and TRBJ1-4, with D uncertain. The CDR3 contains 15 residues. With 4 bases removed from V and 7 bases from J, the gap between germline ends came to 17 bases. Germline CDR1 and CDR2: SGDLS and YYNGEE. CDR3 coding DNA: TGTGCCAGCAGCTCAACGGGGTCCTCGGGTGAAAAACTGTTTTTT. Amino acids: CASSSTGSSGEKLFF.

The CDR3 is CASSYSGTGGSYEQYF. The DNA for the CDR3 is TGTGCCAGCAGTTACTCCGGGACAGGGGGCTCCTACGAGCAGTACTTC. J is TRBJ2-7 and V is TRBV6-5; 11 positions agree with TRBD1. CDR3 size: 16 residues. Germline CDR1 is MNHEY and CDR2 is SVGAGI. V shed 0 bases and J 0 bases; nucleotides not matched to a gene: 1.

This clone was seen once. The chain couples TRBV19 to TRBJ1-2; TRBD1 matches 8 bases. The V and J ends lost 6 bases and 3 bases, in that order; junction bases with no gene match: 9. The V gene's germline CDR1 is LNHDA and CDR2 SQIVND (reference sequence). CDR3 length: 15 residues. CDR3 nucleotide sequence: TGTGCCAGTAGCGAAGAGACAGGGGCCTACTATGGCTACACCTTC. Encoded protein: CASSEETGAYYGYTF. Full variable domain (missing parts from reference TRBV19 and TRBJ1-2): DGGITQSPKYLFRKEGQNVTLSCEQNLNHDAMYWYRQDPGQGLRLIYYSQIVNDFQKGDIAEGYSVSREKKESFPLTVTSAQKNPTAFYLCASSEETGAYYGYTFGSGTRLTVV.

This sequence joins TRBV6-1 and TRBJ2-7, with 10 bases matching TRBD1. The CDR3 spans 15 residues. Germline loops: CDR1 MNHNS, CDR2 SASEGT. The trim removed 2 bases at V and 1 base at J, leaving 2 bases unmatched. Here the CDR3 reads CASSEWGQGSYEQYF. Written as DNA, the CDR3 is TGTGCCAGCAGTGAATGGGGACAGGGGTCCTACGAGCAGTACTTC.

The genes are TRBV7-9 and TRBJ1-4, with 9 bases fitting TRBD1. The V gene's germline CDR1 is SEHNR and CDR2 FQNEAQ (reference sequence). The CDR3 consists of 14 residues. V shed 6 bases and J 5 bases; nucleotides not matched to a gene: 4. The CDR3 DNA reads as TGTGCCAGCAGGAAAGGACAGGGGAATGAAAAACTGTTTTTT. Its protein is CASRKGQGNEKLFF.

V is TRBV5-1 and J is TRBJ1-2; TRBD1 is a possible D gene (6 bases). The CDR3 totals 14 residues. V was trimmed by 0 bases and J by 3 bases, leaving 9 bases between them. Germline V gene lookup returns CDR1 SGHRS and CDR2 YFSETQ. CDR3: CASSLAGGDYGYTF. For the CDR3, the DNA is TGCGCCAGCAGCTTGGCGGGGGGCGACTATGGCTACACCTTC.

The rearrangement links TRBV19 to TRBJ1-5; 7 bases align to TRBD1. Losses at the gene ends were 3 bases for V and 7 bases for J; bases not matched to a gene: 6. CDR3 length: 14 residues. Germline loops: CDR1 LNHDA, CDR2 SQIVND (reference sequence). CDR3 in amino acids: CASSIPTGTQPQHF. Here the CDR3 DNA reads TGTGCCAGTAGTATCCCGACAGGGACGCAGCCCCAGCATTTT.

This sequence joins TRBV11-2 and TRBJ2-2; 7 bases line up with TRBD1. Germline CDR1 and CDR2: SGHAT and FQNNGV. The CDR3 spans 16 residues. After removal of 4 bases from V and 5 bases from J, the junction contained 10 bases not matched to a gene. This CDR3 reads CASSYNRGRETGELFF. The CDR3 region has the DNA TGTGCCAGCAGCTACAACAGGGGTCGGGAAACCGGGGAGCTGTTTTTT.

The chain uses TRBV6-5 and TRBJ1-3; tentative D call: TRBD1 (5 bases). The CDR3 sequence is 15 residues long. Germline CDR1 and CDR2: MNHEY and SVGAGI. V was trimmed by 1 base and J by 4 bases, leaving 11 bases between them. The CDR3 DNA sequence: TGTGCCAGCAGTTACTATACAGGCGGAGGAAACACCATATATTTT. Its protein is CASSYYTGGGNTIYF.

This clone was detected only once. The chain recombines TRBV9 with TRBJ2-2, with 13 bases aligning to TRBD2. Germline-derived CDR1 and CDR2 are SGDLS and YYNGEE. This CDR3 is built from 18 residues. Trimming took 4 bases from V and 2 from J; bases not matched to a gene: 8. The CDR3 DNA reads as TGTGCCAGCAGCCTCGGACTAGCGGGAGATTTTAACACCGGGGAGCTGTTTTTT. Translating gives CASSLGLAGDFNTGELFF.

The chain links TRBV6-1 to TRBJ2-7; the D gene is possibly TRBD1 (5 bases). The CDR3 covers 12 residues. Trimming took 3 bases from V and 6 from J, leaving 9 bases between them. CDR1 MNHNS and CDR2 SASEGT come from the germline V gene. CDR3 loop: CASSDVGLEQYF. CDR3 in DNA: TGTGCCAGCAGTGATGTGGGGCTCGAGCAGTACTTC.

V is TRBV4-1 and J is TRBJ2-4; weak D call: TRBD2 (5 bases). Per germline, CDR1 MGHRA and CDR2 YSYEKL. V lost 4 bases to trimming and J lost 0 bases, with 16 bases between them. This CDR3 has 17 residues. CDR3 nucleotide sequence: TGCGCCAGCAGCCTAGAAGCCAGGACTTTAGCCAAAAACATTCAGTACTTC. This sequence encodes CASSLEARTLAKNIQYF.

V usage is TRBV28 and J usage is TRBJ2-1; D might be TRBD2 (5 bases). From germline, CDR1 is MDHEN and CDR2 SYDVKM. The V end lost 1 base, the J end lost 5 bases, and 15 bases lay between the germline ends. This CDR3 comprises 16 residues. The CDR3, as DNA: TGTGCCAGCAGTTTATTAGGGTCTAGCAGTAACAATGAGCAGTTCTTC. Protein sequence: CASSLLGSSSNNEQFF.

The CDR3 DNA reads TGTGCCAGCAGCTTAGGTAGCGGGAGGCTCTCCTACGAGCAGTACTTC. Translated: CASSLGSGRLSYEQYF. The gene calls are TRBV7-6 and TRBJ2-7; TRBD2 agrees at 10 bases. The CDR3 length is 16 residues. The germline V gene has CDR1 SGHVS and CDR2 FNYEAQ. V trimming: 1 base; J trimming: 0 bases; junction bases outside the gene matches: 3.

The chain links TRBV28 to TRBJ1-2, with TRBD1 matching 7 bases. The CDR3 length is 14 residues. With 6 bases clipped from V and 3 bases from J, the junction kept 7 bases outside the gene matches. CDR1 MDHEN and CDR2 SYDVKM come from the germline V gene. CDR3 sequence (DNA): TGTGCCAGCAGGCCCCAGGGGGTGGACTATGGCTACACCTTC. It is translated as CASRPQGVDYGYTF.

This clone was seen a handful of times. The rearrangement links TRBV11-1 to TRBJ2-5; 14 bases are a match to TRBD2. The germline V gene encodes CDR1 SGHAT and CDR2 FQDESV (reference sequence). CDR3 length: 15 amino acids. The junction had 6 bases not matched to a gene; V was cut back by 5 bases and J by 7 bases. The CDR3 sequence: CASSGGLAGAGTQYF. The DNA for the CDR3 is TGTGCCAGCAGCGGGGGACTAGCGGGAGCGGGGACCCAGTACTTC.

This chain's CDR3 is CASSSPGTGTYEQYF. The CDR3 nucleotides are TGTGCCAGCAGCTCGCCCGGGACAGGGACCTACGAGCAGTACTTC. This chain links TRBV7-6 with TRBJ2-7, with 9 nucleotides matching TRBD1. J lost 2 bases, V lost 4 bases, and 6 bases had no gene match. This CDR3 spans 15 amino acids. Germline V gene sequence: CDR1 SGHVS, CDR2 FNYEAQ.

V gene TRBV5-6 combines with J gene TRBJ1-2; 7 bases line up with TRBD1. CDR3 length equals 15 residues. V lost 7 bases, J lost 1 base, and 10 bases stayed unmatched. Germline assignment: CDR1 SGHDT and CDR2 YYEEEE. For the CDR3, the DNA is TGTGCCAGCGAGAAAGGGGGCATTTATAACTATGGCTACACCTTC. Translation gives CASEKGGIYNYGYTF.

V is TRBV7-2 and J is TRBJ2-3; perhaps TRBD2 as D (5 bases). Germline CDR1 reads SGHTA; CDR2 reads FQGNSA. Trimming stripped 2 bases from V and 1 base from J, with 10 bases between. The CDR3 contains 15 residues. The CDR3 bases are TGTGCCAGCAGCTTATGGCGGCGGGGCACAGATACGCAGTATTTT. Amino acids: CASSLWRRGTDTQYF. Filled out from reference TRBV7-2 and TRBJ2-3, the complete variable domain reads GAGVSQSPSNKVTEKGKDVELRCDPISGHTALYWYRQSLGQGLEFLIYFQGNSAPDKSGLPSDRFSAERTGGSVSTLTIQRTQQEDSAVYLCASSLWRRGTDTQYFGPGTRLTVL.

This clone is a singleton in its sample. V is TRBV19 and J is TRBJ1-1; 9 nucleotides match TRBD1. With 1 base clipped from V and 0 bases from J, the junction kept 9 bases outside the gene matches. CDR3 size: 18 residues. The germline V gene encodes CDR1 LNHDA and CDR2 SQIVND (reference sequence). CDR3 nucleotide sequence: TGTGCCAGTAGTATAGTCTGGACAGGGGTTGTGATGAACACTGAAGCTTTCTTT. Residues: CASSIVWTGVVMNTEAFF.

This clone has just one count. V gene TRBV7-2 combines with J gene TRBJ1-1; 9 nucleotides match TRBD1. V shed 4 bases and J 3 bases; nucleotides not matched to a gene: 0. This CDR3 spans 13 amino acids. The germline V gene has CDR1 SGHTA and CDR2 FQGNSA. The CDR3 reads CASSWDRDTEAFF. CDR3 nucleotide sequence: TGTGCCAGCAGCTGGGACAGGGACACTGAAGCTTTCTTT.

CDR3 bases: TGTGCCAGCAGCCTGACAGTCAACTATGGCTACACCTTC. As protein: CASSLTVNYGYTF. The V and J genes are TRBV5-4 and TRBJ1-2, with D perhaps TRBD1 (5 bases). V dropped 4 bases and J dropped 2 bases, with 9 bases sitting between them. This CDR3 is built from 13 residues. CDR1 SGHNT and CDR2 YYREEE come from the germline V gene (reference sequence).

The CDR3 nucleotides are TGCAGTGCTAGGCCGGGCGGGTTACACACCTTC. Amino acids: CSARPGGLHTF. The genes are TRBV20-1 and TRBJ1-2; D call uncertain. Trimming shortened V by 3 bases and J by 12 bases, and 14 bases separated the two germline ends. This CDR3 is 11 amino acids long. CDR1 DFQATT and CDR2 SNEGSKA come from the germline V gene (reference sequence).

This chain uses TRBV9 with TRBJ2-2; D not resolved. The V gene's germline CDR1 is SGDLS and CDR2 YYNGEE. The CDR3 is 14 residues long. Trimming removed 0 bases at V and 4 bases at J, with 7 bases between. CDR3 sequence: CASSVAPSTGELFF. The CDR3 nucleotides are TGTGCCAGCAGCGTAGCGCCGAGCACCGGGGAGCTGTTTTTT.

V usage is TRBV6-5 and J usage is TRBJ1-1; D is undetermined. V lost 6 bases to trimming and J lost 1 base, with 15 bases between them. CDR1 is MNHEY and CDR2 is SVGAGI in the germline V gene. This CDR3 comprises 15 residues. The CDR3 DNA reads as TGTGCCAGCAGCCCAGGTCTGCCCGAGAACACTGAAGCTTTCTTT. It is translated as CASSPGLPENTEAFF.

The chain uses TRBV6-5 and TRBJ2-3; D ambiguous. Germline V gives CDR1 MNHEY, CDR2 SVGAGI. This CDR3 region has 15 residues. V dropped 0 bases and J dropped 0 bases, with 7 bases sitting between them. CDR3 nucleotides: TGTGCCAGCAGTTACTCTTTCGGGAGCACAGATACGCAGTATTTT. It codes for CASSYSFGSTDTQYF.

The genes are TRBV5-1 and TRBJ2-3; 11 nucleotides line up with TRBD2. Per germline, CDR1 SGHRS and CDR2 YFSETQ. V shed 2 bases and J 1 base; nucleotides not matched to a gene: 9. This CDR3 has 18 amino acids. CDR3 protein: CASSFLAGGRTGTDTQYF. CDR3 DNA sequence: TGCGCCAGCAGCTTCTTAGCGGGAGGGCGGACTGGCACAGATACGCAGTATTTT. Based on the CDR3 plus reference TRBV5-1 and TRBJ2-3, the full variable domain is KAGVTQTPRYLIKTRGQQVTLSCSPISGHRSVSWYQQTPGQGLQFLFEYFSETQRNKGNFPGRFSGRQFSNSRSEMNVSTLELGDSALYLCASSFLAGGRTGTDTQYFGPGTRLTVL.

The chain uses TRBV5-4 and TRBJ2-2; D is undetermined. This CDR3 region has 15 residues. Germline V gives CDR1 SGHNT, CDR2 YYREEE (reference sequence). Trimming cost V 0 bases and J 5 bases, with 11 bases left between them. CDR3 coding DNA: TGTGCCAGCAGCTTGGGACATCAAATTACCGGGGAGCTGTTTTTT. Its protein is CASSLGHQITGELFF. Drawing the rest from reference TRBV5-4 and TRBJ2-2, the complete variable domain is ETGVTQSPTHLIKTRGQQVTLRCSSQSGHNTVSWYQQALGQGPQFIFQYYREEENGRGNFPPRFSGLQFPNYSSELNVNALELDDSALYLCASSLGHQITGELFFGEGSRLTVL.